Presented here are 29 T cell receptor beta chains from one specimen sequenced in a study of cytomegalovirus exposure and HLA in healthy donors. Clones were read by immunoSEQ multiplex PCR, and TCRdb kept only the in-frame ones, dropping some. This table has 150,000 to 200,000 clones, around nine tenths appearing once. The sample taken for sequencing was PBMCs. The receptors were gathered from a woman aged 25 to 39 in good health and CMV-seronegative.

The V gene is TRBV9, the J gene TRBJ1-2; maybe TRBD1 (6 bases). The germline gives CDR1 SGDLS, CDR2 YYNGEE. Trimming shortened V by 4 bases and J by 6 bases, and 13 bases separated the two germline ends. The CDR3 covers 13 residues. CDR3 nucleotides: TGTGCCAGCAGCACAGACAGGTTAAATGGCTACACCTTC. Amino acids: CASSTDRLNGYTF.

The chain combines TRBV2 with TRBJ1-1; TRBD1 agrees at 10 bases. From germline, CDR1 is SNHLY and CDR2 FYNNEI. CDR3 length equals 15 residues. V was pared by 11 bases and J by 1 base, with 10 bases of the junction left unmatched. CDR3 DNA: TGTGCCCTCCAGCCTAGGACAGGGGGGAACACTGAAGCTTTCTTT. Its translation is CALQPRTGGNTEAFF.

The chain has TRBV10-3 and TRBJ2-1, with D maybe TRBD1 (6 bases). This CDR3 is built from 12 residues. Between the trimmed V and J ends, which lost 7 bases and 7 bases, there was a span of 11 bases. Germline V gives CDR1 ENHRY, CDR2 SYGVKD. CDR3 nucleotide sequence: TGTGCCATCACACAGGGTGGGAATGAGCAGTTCTTC. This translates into CAITQGGNEQFF.

The CDR3 sequence: CASSLTKGIWSGNTIYF. For the CDR3, the DNA is TGTGCCAGCAGCTTGACCAAGGGGATCTGGTCTGGAAACACCATATATTTT. V and J are TRBV5-6 and TRBJ1-3; D perhaps matches TRBD1 (5 bases). V was trimmed by 1 base and J by 1 base, leaving 15 bases between them. Germline V gene sequence: CDR1 SGHDT, CDR2 YYEEEE. The CDR3 totals 17 residues.

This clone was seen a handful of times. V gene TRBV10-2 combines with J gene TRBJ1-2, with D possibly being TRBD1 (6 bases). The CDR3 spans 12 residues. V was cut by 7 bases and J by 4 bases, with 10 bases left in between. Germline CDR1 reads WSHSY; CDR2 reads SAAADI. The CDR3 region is CASTAGAYGYTF. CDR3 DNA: TGCGCCAGCACCGCAGGGGCCTATGGCTACACCTTC.

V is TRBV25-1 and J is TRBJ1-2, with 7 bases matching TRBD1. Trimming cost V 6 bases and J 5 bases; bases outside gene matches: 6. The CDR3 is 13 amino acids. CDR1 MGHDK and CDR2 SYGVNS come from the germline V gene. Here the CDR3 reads CASSKDRRYGYTF. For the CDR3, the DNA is TGTGCCAGCAGCAAGGACAGGCGGTATGGCTACACCTTC.

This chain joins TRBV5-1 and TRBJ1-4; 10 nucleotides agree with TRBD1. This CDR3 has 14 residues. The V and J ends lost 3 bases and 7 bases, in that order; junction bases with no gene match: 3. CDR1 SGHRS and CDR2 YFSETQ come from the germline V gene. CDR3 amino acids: CASSYRDRGEKLFF. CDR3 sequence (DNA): TGCGCCAGCAGCTACCGGGACAGGGGTGAAAAACTGTTTTTT.

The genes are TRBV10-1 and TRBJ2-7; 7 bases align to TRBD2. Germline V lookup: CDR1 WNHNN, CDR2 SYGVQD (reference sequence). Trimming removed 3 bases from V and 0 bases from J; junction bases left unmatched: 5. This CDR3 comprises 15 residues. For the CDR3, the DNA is TGCGCCAGCAGTGACCCCGGGACTAACTCCTACGAGCAGTACTTC. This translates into CASSDPGTNSYEQYF.

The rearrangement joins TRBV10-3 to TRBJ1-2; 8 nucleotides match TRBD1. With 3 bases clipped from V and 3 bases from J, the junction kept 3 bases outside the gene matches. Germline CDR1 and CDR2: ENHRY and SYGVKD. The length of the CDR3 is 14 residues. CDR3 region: CAISDPTGDYGYTF. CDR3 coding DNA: TGTGCCATCAGTGACCCGACAGGGGACTATGGCTACACCTTC.

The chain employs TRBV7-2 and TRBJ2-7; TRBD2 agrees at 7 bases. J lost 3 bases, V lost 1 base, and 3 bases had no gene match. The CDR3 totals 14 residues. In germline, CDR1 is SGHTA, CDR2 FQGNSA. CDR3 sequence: CASSLVGEGYEQYF. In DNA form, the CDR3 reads TGTGCCAGCAGCTTAGTCGGGGAGGGCTACGAGCAGTACTTC.

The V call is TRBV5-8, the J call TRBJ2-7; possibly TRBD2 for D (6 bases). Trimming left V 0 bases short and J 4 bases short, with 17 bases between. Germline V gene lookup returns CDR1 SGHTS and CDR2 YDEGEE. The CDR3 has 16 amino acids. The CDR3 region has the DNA TGTGCCAGCAGCTTGGCCGGTCGGAGGGGCGGGTACGAGCAGTACTTC. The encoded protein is CASSLAGRRGGYEQYF.

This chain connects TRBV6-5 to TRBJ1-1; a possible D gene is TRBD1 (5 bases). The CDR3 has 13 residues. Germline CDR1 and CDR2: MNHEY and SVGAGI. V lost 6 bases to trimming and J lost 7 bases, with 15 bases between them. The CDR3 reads CASSPWTGLEAFF. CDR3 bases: TGTGCCAGCAGCCCCTGGACGGGACTTGAAGCTTTCTTT.

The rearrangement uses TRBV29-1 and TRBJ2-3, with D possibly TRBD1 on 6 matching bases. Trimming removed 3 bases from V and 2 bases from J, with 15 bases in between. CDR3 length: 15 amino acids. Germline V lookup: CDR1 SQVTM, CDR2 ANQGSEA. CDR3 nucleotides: TGCAGCGTTGACCAAAGGACAGTAATCACAGATACGCAGTATTTT. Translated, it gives CSVDQRTVITDTQYF.

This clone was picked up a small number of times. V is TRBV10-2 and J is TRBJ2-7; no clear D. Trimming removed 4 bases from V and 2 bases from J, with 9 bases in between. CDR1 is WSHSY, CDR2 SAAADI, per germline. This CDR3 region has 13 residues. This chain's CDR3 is CASSVQETYEQYF. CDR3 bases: TGCGCCAGCAGTGTGCAGGAAACCTACGAGCAGTACTTC.

The CDR3 DNA is TGTGCCAGCAACAGAATCGGAAACACTGAAGCTTTCTTT. Its protein product is CASNRIGNTEAFF. The chain recombines TRBV6-5 with TRBJ1-1; D remains ambiguous. CDR3 length: 13 amino acids. Trimming removed 7 bases from V and 2 bases from J, with 11 bases in between. Germline V gene sequence: CDR1 MNHEY, CDR2 SVGAGI.

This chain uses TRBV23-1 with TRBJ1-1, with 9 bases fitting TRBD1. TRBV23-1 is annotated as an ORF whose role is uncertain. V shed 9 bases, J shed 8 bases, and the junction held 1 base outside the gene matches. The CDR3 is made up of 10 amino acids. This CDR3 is CARQGAEAFF. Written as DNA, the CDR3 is TGCGCCAGACAGGGGGCAGAAGCTTTCTTT.

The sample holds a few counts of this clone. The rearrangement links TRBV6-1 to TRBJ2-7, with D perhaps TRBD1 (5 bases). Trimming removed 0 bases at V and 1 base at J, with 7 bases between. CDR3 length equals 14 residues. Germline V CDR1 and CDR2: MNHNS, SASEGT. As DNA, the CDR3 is TGTGCCAGCAGTGAAGCGCCAGGGTCCTACGAGCAGTACTTC. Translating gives CASSEAPGSYEQYF.

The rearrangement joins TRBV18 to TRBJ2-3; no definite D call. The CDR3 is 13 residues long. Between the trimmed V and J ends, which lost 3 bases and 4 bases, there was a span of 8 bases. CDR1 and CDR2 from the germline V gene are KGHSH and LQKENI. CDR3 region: CASSPVRSDTQYF. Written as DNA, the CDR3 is TGTGCCAGCTCACCGGTGAGGTCAGATACGCAGTATTTT.

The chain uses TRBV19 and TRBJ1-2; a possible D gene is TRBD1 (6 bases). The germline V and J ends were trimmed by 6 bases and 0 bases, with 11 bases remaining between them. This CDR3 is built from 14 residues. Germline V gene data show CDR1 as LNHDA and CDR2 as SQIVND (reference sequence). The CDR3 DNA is TGTGCCAGTAGCACAGACAGGACTAACTATGGCTACACCTTC. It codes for CASSTDRTNYGYTF.

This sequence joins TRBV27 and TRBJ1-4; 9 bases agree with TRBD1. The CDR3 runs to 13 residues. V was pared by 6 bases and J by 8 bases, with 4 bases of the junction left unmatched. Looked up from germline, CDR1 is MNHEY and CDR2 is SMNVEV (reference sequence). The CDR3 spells CASSPGTGEKLFF. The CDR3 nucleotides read TGTGCCAGCAGCCCCGGGACAGGGGAAAAACTGTTTTTT.

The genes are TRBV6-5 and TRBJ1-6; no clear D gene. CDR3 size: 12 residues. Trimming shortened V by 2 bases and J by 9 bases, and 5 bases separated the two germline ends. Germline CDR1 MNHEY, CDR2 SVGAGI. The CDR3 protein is CASSYGSSPLHF. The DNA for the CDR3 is TGTGCCAGCAGTTACGGCAGTTCACCCCTCCACTTT.

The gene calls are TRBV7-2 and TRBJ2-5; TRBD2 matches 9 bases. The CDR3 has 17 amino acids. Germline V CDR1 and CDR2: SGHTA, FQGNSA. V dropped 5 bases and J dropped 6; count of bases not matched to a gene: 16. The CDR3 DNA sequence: TGTGCCAGCAGCCGCGGGGGGGATGCGGGGGGCCGAAAGACCCAGTACTTC. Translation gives CASSRGGDAGGRKTQYF.

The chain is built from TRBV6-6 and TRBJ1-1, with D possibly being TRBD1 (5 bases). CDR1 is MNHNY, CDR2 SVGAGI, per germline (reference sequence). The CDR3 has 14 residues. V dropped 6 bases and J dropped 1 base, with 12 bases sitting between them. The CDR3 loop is CASRQTDPNTEAFF. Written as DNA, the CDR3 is TGTGCCAGCAGACAGACAGACCCGAACACTGAAGCTTTCTTT.

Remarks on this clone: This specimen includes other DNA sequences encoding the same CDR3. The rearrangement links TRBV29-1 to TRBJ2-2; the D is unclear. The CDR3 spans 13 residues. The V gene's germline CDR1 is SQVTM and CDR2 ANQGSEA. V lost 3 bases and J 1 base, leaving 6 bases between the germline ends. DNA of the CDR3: TGCAGCGTTGATCCAGGGAACACCGGGGAGCTGTTTTTT. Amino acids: CSVDPGNTGELFF.

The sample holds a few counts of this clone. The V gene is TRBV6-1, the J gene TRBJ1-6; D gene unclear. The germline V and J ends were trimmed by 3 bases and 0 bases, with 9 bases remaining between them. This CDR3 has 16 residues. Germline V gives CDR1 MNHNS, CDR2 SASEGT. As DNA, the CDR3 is TGTGCCAGCAGTGAGCCGGGGAGCTCCTATAATTCACCCCTCCACTTT. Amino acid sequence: CASSEPGSSYNSPLHF.

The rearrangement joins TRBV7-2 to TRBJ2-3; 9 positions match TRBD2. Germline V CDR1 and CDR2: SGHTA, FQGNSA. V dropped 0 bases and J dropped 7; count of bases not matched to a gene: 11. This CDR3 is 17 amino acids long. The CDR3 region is CASSLALLAGDGNTQYF. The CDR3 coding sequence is TGTGCCAGCAGCTTAGCGCTACTAGCGGGCGATGGGAATACGCAGTATTTT.

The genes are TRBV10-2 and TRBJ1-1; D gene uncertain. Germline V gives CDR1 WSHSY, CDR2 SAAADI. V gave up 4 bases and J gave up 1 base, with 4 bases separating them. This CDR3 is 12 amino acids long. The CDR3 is CASSVGNTEAFF. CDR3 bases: TGCGCCAGCAGTGTCGGGAACACTGAAGCTTTCTTT.

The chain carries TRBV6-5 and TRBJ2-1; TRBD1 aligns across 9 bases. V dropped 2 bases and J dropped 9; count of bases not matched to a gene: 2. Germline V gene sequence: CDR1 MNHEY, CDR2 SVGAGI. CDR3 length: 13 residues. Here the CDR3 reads CASSYRTGVEQFF. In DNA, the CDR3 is TGTGCCAGCAGTTACCGGACAGGGGTTGAGCAGTTCTTC.

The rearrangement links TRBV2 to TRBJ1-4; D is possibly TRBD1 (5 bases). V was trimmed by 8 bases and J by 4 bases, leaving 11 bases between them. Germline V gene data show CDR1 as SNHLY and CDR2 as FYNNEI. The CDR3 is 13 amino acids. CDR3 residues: CASGAGINEKLFF. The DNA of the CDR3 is TGTGCCAGCGGTGCAGGGATTAATGAAAAACTGTTTTTT. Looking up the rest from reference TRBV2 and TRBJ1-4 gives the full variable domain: EPEVTQTPSHQVTQMGQEVILRCVPISNHLYFYWYRQILGQKVEFLVSFYNNEISEKSEIFDDQFSVERPDGSNFTLKIRSTKLEDSAMYFCASGAGINEKLFFGSGTQLSVL.